These 13 T cell receptor beta chains share one sample of origin, sequenced in a study of blood T cell repertoires in COVID-19. The repertoire was sequenced with immunoSEQ multiplex PCR; TCRdb's copy has only in-frame clones and lacks some. The sample shows about 160,000 clones, roughly 85% of them seen only once. Sequenced input: peripheral blood. The receptors here all came from a man aged 40-50 years with acute or convalescent COVID-19.

The CDR3 region has the DNA TGTGCCAGTAGTATTTCTGGGCTCTTCTCTGGAAACACCATATATTTT. Translated, it gives CASSISGLFSGNTIYF. The rearrangement joins TRBV19 to TRBJ1-3, with unresolved D. V was shortened by 3 bases and J by 0 bases, with 12 bases between the two germline ends. The germline gives CDR1 LNHDA, CDR2 SQIVND (reference sequence). The CDR3 sequence is 16 residues long. The full variable domain, in which reference TRBV19 and TRBJ1-3 provide the parts outside the CDR3, is DGGITQSPKYLFRKEGQNVTLSCEQNLNHDAMYWYRQDPGQGLRLIYYSQIVNDFQKGDIAEGYSVSREKKESFPLTVTSAQKNPTAFYLCASSISGLFSGNTIYFGEGSWLTVV.

This chain connects TRBV2 to TRBJ2-1, with 8 bases aligning to TRBD1. Germline assignment: CDR1 SNHLY and CDR2 FYNNEI. The V segment lost 6 bases and the J segment 7 bases; nucleotides outside the gene matches: 11. The CDR3 spans 15 residues. The CDR3 protein is CASRPRTGRGNEQFF. The CDR3 nucleotides read TGTGCCAGCAGACCCAGGACAGGGCGGGGAAATGAGCAGTTCTTC.

This clone was seen just once. Additional DNA sequences in this sample encode the identical CDR3. The chain links TRBV5-1 to TRBJ1-5, with D perhaps TRBD1 (5 bases). This CDR3 is built from 14 residues. The V end lost 2 bases, the J end lost 4 bases, and 10 bases lay between the germline ends. CDR1 is SGHRS, CDR2 YFSETQ, per germline. CDR3 amino acids: CASSLGAGNQPQHF. DNA of the CDR3: TGCGCCAGCAGCTTAGGGGCAGGGAATCAGCCCCAGCATTTT.

V gene TRBV7-8 combines with J gene TRBJ1-6; 10 positions agree with TRBD1. The CDR3 extends over 16 amino acids. CDR1 is SGHVS, CDR2 FQNEAQ, per germline. Trimming took 5 bases from V and 7 from J; bases not matched to a gene: 8. The CDR3 coding sequence is TGTGCCAGCAGCGGACGACAGGGGGCAGGGAATTCACCCCTCCACTTT. This translates into CASSGRQGAGNSPLHF.

This chain joins TRBV11-2 and TRBJ1-1, with D perhaps TRBD1 (6 bases). Per the germline V gene, CDR1 is SGHAT and CDR2 is FQNNGV. The CDR3 runs to 15 residues. V shed 1 base and J shed 7 bases, with 16 bases lying between them. The DNA for the CDR3 is TGTGCCAGCAGCTTAGGCCAGGGGAACGTAGTTGAAGCTTTCTTT. It translates to CASSLGQGNVVEAFF.

This rearrangement joins TRBV11-2 to TRBJ1-1, with D tentatively TRBD1 (5 bases). CDR1 SGHAT and CDR2 FQNNGV come from the germline V gene. CDR3 length: 13 residues. The V and J ends lost 5 bases and 9 bases respectively, with 16 bases between them. The CDR3 here is CASSNGGGLKAFF. CDR3 coding DNA: TGTGCCAGCAGCAACGGCGGGGGACTAAAAGCTTTCTTT.

The chain uses TRBV6-5 and TRBJ1-5; D is ambiguous. The CDR3 is 15 residues long. Per germline, CDR1 MNHEY and CDR2 SVGAGI. With 10 bases removed from V and 0 bases from J, the gap between germline ends came to 16 bases. The DNA for the CDR3 is TGTGCCACCCAGTTTTCGTACAGTAGCAATCAGCCCCAGCATTTT. Its translation is CATQFSYSSNQPQHF.

The chain carries TRBV18 and TRBJ1-4, with a possible D match to TRBD1 (5 bases). The CDR3 extends over 15 amino acids. Deletions cut 3 bases from V and 3 bases from J, with 11 bases between. From germline, CDR1 is KGHSH and CDR2 LQKENI. The chain's CDR3 is CASSPQGGPNEKLFF. Written as DNA, the CDR3 is TGTGCCAGCTCACCCCAGGGAGGGCCTAATGAAAAACTGTTTTTT.

This clone is a singleton in its sample. This sequence joins TRBV2 and TRBJ2-7; maybe TRBD2 (7 bases). The CDR3 sequence is 14 residues long. V was cut by 6 bases and J by 5 bases, with 17 bases left in between. Per the germline V gene, CDR1 is SNHLY and CDR2 is FYNNEI. CDR3 region: CASSLLRGANEQYF. The CDR3 DNA reads as TGTGCCAGCAGCCTCCTACGGGGGGCTAACGAGCAGTACTTC.

V gene TRBV18 combines with J gene TRBJ1-6; 8 nucleotides match TRBD1. The CDR3 runs 13 residues. Losses at the gene ends were 10 bases for V and 8 bases for J; bases not matched to a gene: 7. Germline lookup yields CDR1 KGHSH and CDR2 LQKENI. The CDR3 here is CATSRGLDSPLHF. The DNA of the CDR3 is TGTGCCACCTCCAGGGGGCTAGATTCACCCCTCCACTTT.

This chain links TRBV18 with TRBJ1-6, with 7 bases aligning to TRBD1. V was clipped by 3 bases and J by 6 bases; unmatched bases: 5. The CDR3 contains 15 residues. The germline V gene has CDR1 KGHSH and CDR2 LQKENI. The CDR3 DNA follows: TGTGCCAGCTCACCGAACGGACAGGTTAATTCACCCCTCCACTTT. Its protein is CASSPNGQVNSPLHF.

This sequence joins TRBV9 and TRBJ2-1, with 8 bases fitting TRBD2. From germline, CDR1 is SGDLS and CDR2 YYNGEE. The CDR3 consists of 15 residues. Unmatched junction bases numbered 7, after V lost 4 bases and J lost 4 bases. CDR3 bases: TGTGCCAGCAGCCCAAGCGGGGGCGGGTACAATGAGCAGTTCTTC. Its protein is CASSPSGGGYNEQFF.

The chain carries TRBV12-3 or TRBV12-4 and TRBJ1-1; no clear D. This CDR3 comprises 13 residues. Trimming stripped 1 base from V and 2 bases from J, with 5 bases between. The CDR3 loop is CASSLDLNTEAFF. In DNA form, the CDR3 reads TGTGCCAGCAGTTTAGACTTAAACACTGAAGCTTTCTTT.